This T cell receptor beta chain stems from a study of blood T cell repertoires in COVID-19. Data came from immunoSEQ multiplex PCR; TCRdb stores just in-frame clones and leaves some out. In the table there are about 440,000 clones, around 91% of which are singletons. Recovered status in Cohort 3 required two negative PCRs, clearance, or symptom resolution. The CDR3 covers 18 residues. The receptor comes from a man aged 18 to 30 who had recovered from COVID-19. The sequencing sample was made of PBMCs or T cells enriched from blood (not recorded which). The rearrangement links TRBV21-1 to TRBJ2-3; the DNA was not used to check the table's D call, TRBD2. TRBV21-1 is classified as a pseudogene. CDR3 in DNA: TGTGCCAGCAGCCTCCGCCTAGGATGCGGGATTTGCACAGATACGCAGTATTTT. It is translated as CASSLRLGCGICTDTQYF.